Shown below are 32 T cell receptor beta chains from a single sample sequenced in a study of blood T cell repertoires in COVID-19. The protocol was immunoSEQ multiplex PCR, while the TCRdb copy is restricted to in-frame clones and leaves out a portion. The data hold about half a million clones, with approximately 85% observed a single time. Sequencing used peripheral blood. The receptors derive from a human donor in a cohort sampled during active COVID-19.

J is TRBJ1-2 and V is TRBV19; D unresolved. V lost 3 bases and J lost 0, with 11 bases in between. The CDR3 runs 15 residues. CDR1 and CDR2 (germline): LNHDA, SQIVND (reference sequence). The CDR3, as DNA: TGTGCCAGTAGTATCCGAGAGCGCCCTAACTATGGCTACACCTTC. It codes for CASSIRERPNYGYTF.

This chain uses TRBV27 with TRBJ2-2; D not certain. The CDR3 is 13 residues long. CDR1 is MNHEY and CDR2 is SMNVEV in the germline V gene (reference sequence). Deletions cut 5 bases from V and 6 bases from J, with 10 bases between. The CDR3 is CASSPYVAGELFF. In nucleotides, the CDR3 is TGTGCCAGCAGTCCTTATGTTGCCGGGGAGCTGTTTTTT.

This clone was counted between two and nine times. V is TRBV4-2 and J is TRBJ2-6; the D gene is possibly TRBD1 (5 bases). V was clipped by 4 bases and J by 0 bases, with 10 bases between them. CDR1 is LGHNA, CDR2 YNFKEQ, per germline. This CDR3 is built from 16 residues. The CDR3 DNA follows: TGTGCCAGCAGCCCGACAAGGGGCTCTGGGGCCAACGTCCTGACTTTC. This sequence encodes CASSPTRGSGANVLTF.

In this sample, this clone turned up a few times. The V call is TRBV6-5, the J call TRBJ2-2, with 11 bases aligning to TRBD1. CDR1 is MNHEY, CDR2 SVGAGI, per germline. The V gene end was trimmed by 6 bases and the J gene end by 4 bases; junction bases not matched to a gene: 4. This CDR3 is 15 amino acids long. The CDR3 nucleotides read TGTGCCAGCAGGGACAGGGGGCGATTCACCGGGGAGCTGTTTTTT. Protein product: CASRDRGRFTGELFF.

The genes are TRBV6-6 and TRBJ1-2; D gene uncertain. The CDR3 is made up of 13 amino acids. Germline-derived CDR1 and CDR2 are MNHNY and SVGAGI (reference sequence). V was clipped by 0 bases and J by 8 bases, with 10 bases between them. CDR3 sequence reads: CASSYSDSAGYTF. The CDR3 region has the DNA TGTGCCAGCAGTTACTCGGACTCAGCCGGCTACACCTTC.

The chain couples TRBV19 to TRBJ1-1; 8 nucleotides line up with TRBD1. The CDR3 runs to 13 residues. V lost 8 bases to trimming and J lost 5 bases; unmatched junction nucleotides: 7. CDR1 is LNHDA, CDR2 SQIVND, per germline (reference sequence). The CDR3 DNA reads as TGTGCCAGTGGTAGTGACAGGGGTACTGAAGCTTTCTTT. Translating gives CASGSDRGTEAFF.

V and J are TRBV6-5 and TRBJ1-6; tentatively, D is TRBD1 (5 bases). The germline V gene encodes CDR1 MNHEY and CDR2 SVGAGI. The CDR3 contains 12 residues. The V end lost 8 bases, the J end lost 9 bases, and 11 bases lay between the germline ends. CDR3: CASVQVPSPLHF. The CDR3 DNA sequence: TGTGCCAGCGTACAGGTTCCTTCACCCCTCCACTTT.

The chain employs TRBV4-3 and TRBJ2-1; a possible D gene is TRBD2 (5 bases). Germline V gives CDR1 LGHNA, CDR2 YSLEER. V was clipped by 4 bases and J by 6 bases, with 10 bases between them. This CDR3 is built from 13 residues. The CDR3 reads CASSLGAANEQFF. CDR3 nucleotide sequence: TGCGCCAGCAGCCTAGGAGCGGCCAATGAGCAGTTCTTC.

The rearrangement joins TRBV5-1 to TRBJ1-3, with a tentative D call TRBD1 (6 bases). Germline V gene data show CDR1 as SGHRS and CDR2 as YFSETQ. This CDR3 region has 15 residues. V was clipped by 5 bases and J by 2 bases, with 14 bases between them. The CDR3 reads CASSSAGTTGNTIYF. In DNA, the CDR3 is TGCGCCAGCAGTAGTGCCGGGACAACTGGAAACACCATATATTTT.

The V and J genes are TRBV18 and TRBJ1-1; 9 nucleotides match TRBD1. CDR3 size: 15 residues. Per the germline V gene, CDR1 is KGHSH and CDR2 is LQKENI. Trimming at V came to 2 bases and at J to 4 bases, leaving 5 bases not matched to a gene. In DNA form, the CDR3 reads TGTGCCAGCTCACCAACACAGGGGGCGCGCACTGAAGCTTTCTTT. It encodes CASSPTQGARTEAFF. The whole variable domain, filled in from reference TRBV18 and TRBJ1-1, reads NAGVMQNPRHLVRRRGQEARLRCSPMKGHSHVYWYRQLPEEGLKFMVYLQKENIIDESGMPKERFSAEFPKEGPSILRIQQVVRGDSAAYFCASSPTQGARTEAFFGQGTRLTVV.

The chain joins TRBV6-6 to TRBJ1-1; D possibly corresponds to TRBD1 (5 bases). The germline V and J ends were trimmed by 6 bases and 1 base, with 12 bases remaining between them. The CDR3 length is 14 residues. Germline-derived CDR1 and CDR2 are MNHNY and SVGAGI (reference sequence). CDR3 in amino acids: CASSRTSPNTEAFF. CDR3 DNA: TGTGCCAGCAGCAGGACATCCCCGAACACTGAAGCTTTCTTT.

For the CDR3, the DNA is TGTGCCAGTAGTATAGATCGAGCTAGCGGGGGAAATGAGCAGTTCTTC. This codes for CASSIDRASGGNEQFF. The chain employs TRBV19 and TRBJ2-1, with 10 positions matching TRBD2. The CDR3 sequence is 16 residues long. Per germline, CDR1 LNHDA and CDR2 SQIVND (reference sequence). Trimming cost V 0 bases and J 7 bases; bases outside gene matches: 6.

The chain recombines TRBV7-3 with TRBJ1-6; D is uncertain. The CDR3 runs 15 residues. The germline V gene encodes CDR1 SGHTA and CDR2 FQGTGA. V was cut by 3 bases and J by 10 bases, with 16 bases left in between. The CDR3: CASSFRAQSGSPLHF. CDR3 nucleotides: TGTGCCAGCAGCTTCCGGGCCCAAAGCGGGTCACCCCTCCACTTT.

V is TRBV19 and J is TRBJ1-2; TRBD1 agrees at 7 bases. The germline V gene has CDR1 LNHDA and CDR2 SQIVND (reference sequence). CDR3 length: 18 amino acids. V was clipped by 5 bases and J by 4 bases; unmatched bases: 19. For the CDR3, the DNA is TGTGCCAGTAGTGCCCCCGCTCAGCCTTGGACAGGATCCTATGGCTACACCTTC. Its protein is CASSAPAQPWTGSYGYTF.

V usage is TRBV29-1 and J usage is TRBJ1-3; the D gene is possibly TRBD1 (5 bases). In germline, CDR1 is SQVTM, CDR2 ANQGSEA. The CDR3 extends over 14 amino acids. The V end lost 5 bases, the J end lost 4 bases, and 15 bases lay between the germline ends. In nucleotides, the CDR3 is TGCAGCGTTTTTGACAGCCTCCAGGGAAACACCATATATTTT. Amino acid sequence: CSVFDSLQGNTIYF.

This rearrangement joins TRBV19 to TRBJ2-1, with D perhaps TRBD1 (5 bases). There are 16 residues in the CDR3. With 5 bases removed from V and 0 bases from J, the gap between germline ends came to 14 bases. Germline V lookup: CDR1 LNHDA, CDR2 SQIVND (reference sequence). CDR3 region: CASSPQGIPSYNEQFF. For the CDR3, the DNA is TGTGCCAGTAGTCCCCAGGGTATTCCCTCCTACAATGAGCAGTTCTTC. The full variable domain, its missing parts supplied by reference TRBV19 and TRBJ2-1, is DGGITQSPKYLFRKEGQNVTLSCEQNLNHDAMYWYRQDPGQGLRLIYYSQIVNDFQKGDIAEGYSVSREKKESFPLTVTSAQKNPTAFYLCASSPQGIPSYNEQFFGPGTRLTVL.

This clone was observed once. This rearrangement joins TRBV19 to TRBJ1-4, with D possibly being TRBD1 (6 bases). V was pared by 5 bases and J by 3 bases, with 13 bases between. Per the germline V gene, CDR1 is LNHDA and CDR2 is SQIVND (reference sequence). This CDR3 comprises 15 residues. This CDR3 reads CASSFDRTPNEKLFF. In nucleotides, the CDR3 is TGTGCCAGTAGTTTCGACAGGACCCCTAATGAAAAACTGTTTTTT.

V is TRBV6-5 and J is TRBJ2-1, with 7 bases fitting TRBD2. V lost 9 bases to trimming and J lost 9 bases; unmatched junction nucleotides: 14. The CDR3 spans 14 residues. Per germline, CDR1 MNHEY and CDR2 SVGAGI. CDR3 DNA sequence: TGTGCCAGTCGAGCGAGCCGGGAGGCGGGTGAGCAGTTCTTC. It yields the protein CASRASREAGEQFF.

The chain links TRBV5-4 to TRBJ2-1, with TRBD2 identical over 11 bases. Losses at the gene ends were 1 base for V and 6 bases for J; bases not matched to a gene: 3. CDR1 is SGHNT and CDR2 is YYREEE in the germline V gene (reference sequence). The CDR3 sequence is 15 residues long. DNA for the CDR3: TGTGCCAGCAGCTTGCCGACTAGCGGGATCAATGAGCAGTTCTTC. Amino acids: CASSLPTSGINEQFF.

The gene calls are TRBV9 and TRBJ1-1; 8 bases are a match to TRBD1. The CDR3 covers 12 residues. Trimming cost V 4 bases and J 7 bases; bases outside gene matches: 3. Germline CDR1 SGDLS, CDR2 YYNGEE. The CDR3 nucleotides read TGTGCCAGCAGCTCGACAGGGGATGAAGCTTTCTTT. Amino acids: CASSSTGDEAFF.

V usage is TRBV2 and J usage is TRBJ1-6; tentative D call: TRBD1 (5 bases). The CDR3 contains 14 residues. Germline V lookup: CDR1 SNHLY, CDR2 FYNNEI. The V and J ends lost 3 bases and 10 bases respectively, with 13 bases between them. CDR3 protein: CASSDRPGNSPLHF. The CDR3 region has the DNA TGTGCCAGCAGTGATCGGCCAGGGAACTCACCCCTCCACTTT.

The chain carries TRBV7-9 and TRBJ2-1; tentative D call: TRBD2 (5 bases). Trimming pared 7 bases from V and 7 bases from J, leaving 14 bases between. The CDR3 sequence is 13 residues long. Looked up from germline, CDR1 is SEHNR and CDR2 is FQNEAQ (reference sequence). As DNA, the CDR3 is TGTGCCAGCACCCCCATTATAGCGAATGAGCAGTTCTTC. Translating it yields CASTPIIANEQFF. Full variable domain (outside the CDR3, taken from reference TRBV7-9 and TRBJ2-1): DTGVSQNPRHKITKRGQNVTFRCDPISEHNRLYWYRQTLGQGPEFLTYFQNEAQLEKSRLLSDRFSAERPKGSFSTLEIQRTEQGDSAMYLCASTPIIANEQFFGPGTRLTVL.

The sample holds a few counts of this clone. The CDR3 is CASSTGQGSSPLHF. As DNA, the CDR3 is TGTGCCAGCAGTACGGGACAGGGAAGTTCACCCCTCCACTTT. The chain is built from TRBV6-4 and TRBJ1-6, with 9 bases that match TRBD1. The ends lost 5 bases at V and 9 bases at J; junction bases unmatched: 5. CDR3 length: 14 amino acids. Germline-derived CDR1 and CDR2 are MRHNA and SNTAGT.

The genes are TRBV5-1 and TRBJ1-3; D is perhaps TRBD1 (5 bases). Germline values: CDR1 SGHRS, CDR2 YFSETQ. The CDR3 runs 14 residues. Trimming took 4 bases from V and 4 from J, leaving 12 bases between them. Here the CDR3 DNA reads TGCGCCAGCAGCATCGACAGAGCCGGAAACACCATATATTTT. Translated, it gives CASSIDRAGNTIYF.

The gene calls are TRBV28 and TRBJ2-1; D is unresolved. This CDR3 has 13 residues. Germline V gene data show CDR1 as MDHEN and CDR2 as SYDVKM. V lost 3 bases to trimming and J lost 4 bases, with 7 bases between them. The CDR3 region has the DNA TGTGCCAGCAGTTTGGGCAGGTACAATGAGCAGTTCTTC. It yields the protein CASSLGRYNEQFF.

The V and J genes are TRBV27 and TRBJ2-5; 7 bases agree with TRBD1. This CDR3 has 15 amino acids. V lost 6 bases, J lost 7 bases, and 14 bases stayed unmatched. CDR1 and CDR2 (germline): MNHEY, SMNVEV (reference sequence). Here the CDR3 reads CASRKLTGKVGTQYF. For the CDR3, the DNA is TGTGCCAGCAGAAAACTGACAGGGAAAGTGGGGACCCAGTACTTC.

CDR3 sequence (DNA): TGTGCCACCAGCAGAAGCGGGGGGCATTTAGATGGCTACACCTTC. This sequence encodes CATSRSGGHLDGYTF. V and J are TRBV15 and TRBJ1-2; D might be TRBD1 (6 bases). Germline V gives CDR1 LNHNV, CDR2 YYDKDF (reference sequence). V was shortened by 2 bases and J by 6 bases, with 16 bases between the two germline ends. CDR3 size: 15 residues.

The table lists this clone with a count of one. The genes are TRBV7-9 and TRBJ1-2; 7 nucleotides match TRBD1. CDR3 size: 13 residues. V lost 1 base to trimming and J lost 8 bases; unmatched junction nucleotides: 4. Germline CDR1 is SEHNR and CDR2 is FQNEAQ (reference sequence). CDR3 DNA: TGTGCCAGCAGCTTAGAGGGGGCTGGCGGCTACACCTTC. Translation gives CASSLEGAGGYTF.

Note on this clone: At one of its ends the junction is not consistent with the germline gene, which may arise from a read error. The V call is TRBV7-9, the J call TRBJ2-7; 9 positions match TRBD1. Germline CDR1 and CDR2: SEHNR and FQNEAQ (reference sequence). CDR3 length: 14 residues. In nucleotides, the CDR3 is TGTGCCAGCAGCTCCACTAACCAAGGGGGACAGGGTAACTTC. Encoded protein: CASSSTNQGGQGNF.

Here the CDR3 reads CASQWAGEDTQYF. In nucleotides, the CDR3 is TGTGCCAGCCAGTGGGCAGGGGAGGATACGCAGTATTTT. The chain links TRBV6-5 to TRBJ2-3; perhaps TRBD1 as D (6 bases). The CDR3 loop spans 13 amino acids. CDR1 is MNHEY and CDR2 is SVGAGI in the germline V gene. V dropped 8 bases and J dropped 6 bases, with 15 bases sitting between them.

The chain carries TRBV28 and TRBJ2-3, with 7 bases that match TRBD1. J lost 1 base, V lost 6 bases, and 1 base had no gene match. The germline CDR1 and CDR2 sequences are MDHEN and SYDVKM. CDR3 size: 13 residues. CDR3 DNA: TGTGCCAGCAGAGGACAGGGCACAGATACGCAGTATTTT. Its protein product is CASRGQGTDTQYF.

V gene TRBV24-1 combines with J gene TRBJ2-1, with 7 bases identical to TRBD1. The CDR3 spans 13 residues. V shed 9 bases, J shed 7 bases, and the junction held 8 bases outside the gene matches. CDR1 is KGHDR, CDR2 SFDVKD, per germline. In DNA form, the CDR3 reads TGTGCCACCGCAACAGGGGCGGGTAATGAGCAGTTCTTC. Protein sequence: CATATGAGNEQFF.